Included here is one TCR beta chain sequence, with context. These data come from a study of T cell responses to AZD1222 COVID-19 vaccine. The repertoire was sequenced with immunoSEQ multiplex PCR; TCRdb's copy has only in-frame clones and lacks some. The sample includes about 92,000 clones, approximately 90% of them seen just once. Specimen: peripheral blood, collected on day 0 of AZD1222 vaccination. The receptor was isolated from an adult in good health.

CDR3 bases: TGTGCCAGCAGCCAGGACTTCAATCAGCCCCAGCATTTT. Translation: CASSQDFNQPQHF. The chain is built from TRBV4-2 and TRBJ1-5, with D hard to call. Germline V gene lookup returns CDR1 LGHNA and CDR2 YNFKEQ. The CDR3 spans 13 residues. Trimming took 3 bases from V and 3 from J, leaving 6 bases between them.